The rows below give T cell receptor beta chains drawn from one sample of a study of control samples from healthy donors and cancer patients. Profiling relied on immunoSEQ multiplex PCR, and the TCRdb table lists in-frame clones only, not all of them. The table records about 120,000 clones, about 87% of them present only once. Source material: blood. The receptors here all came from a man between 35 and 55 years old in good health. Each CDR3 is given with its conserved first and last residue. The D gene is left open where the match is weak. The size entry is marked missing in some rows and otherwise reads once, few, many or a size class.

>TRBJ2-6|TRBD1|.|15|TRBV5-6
TGTGCCAGCAGCTCTGGACAGGCTGGGGCCAACGTCCTGACTTTC
CASSSGQAGANVLTF
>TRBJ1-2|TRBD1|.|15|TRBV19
TGTGCCAGTAGTCCGGGGACAGGATTCCTCTATGGCTACACCTTC
CASSPGTGFLYGYTF
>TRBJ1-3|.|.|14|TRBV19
TGTGCCAGTAGATCCGGATTCTCTGGAAACACCATATATTTT
CASRSGFSGNTIYF
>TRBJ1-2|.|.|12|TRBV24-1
TGTGCCACCTCTGTATCGGGGTACGGCTACACCTTC
CATSVSGYGYTF
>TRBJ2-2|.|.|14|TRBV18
TGTGCCAGCTCCCCAGACAGTTACACCGGGGAGCTGTTTTTT
CASSPDSYTGELFF
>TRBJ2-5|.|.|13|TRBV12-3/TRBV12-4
TGTGCCAGCAGTTTAGCCTCAAAAGGGGCCCAGTACTTC
CASSLASKGAQYF
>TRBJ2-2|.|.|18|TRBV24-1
TGTGCCACCAGTGACGTTGGAGTTCACCGAACACTCACCGGGGAGCTGTTTTTT
CATSDVGVHRTLTGELFF
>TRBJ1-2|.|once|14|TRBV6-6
TGTGCCAGCAGTTACTCTGAGAACGTCTATGGCTACACCTTC
CASSYSENVYGYTF
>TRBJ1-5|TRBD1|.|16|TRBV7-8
TGTGCCAGCAGCTCGACAGGGGGATGGCGCGATCAGCCCCAGCATTTT
CASSSTGGWRDQPQHF
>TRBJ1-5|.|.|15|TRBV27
TGTGCCAGCAGTTTATCGACGGGAGGCAATCAGCCCCAGCATTTT
CASSLSTGGNQPQHF
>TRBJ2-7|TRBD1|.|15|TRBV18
TGTGCCAGCTCACCTCGACAGGGGGTGATGAACGAGCAGTACTTC
CASSPRQGVMNEQYF
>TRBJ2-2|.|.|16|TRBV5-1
TGCGCCAGCAGCTTGGATTTCGTCTCAGACACCGGGGAGCTGTTTTTT
CASSLDFVSDTGELFF
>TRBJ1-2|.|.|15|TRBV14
TGTGCCAGCAGCCAAGACAGGGATACGAACTATGGCTACACCTTC
CASSQDRDTNYGYTF
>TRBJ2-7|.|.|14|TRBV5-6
TGTGCCAGCAGCTTGCTGGGGAGCTCCTACGAGCAGTACTTC
CASSLLGSSYEQYF
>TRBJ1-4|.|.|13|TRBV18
TGTGCCAGCTCACCACAGGGGCGCGAAAAACTGTTTTTT
CASSPQGREKLFF
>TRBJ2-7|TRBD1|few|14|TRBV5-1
TGCGCCAGCAGAGGGACAGGGGGCAGCCTCGAGCAGTACTTC
CASRGTGGSLEQYF
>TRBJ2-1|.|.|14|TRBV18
TGTGCCAGCTCACCCAACTCTCGCTACAATGAGCAGTTCTTC
CASSPNSRYNEQFF
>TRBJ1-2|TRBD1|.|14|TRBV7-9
TGTGCCAGCAGCTTAGACAGGGGCTCGGGCGGCTACACCTTC
CASSLDRGSGGYTF
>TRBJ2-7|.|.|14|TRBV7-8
TGTGCCAGCAGCCCCGGGGGACACGTCTACGAGCAGTACTTC
CASSPGGHVYEQYF
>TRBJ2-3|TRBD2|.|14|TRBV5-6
TGTGCCAGCAGCTTCCGGGGGGGCACAGATACGCAGTATTTT
CASSFRGGTDTQYF
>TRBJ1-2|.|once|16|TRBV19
TGTGCCAGTAGTACAAGATACCCTGGGCGAGAGTTTGGCTACACCTTC
CASSTRYPGREFGYTF
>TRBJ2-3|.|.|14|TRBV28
TGTGCCAGCAGTATCGGCGGCCCCACAGATACGCAGTATTTT
CASSIGGPTDTQYF
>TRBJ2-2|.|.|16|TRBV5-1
TGCGCCAGCAGTTCGGGTCTCCTGCGGAACACCGGGGAGCTGTTTTTT
CASSSGLLRNTGELFF
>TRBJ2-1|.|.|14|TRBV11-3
TGTGCCAGCAACCTTCCTAGCTCCTACAATGAGCAGTTCTTC
CASNLPSSYNEQFF
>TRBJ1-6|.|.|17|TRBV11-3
TGTGCCAGCAGCTGGGGTGGAGAAGGGCACTATAATTCACCCCTCCACTTT
CASSWGGEGHYNSPLHF
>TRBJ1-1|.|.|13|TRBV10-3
TGTGCCATCAGTGAGGGGGAGTGGGCTGAAGCTTTCTTT
CAISEGEWAEAFF
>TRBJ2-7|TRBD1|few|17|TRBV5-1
TGCGCCAGCAGCACTGGGACGTGGGGACAGAGAGCCTACGAGCAGTACTTC
CASSTGTWGQRAYEQYF
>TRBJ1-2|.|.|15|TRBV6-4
TGTGCCAGCAGTGGGGGAGGCAGCTCTAACTATGGCTACACCTTC
CASSGGGSSNYGYTF
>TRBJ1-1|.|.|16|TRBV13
TGTGCCAGCAGCTTAATGGGACAACTGGGGAACACTGAAGCTTTCTTT
CASSLMGQLGNTEAFF
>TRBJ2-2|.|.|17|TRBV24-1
TGTGCCACCAGTGATTTGGAAGAGGGGGCGGGGACCGGGGAGCTGTTTTTT
CATSDLEEGAGTGELFF
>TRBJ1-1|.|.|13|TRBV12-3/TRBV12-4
TGTGCCAGCAGTTATCTGGGACACACTGAAGCTTTCTTT
CASSYLGHTEAFF
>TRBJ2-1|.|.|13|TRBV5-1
TGCGCCAGCAGCTCATCGGGACTGGATGAGCAGTTCTTC
CASSSSGLDEQFF
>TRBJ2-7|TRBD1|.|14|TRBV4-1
TGCGCCAGCAGCCAGGGAGACAGGGTGGGAGAGCAGTACTTC
CASSQGDRVGEQYF
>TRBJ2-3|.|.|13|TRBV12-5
TGTGCTAGTGGTTCTTCGGGGGCAGATACGCAGTATTTT
CASGSSGADTQYF
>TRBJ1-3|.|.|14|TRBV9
TGTGCCAGCAGCGTAGAGGCACAGGGAAACACCATATATTTT
CASSVEAQGNTIYF
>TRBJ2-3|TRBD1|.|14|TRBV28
TGTGCCAGCATAGGGGACAGAAGCACAGATACGCAGTATTTT
CASIGDRSTDTQYF
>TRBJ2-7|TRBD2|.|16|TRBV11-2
TGTGCCAGCAGCATCAATAGCGGGGGAGCAACCTACGAGCAGTACTTC
CASSINSGGATYEQYF
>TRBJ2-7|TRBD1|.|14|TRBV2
TGTGCCTCTCAGGCGAGGACAGGTGACTACGAGCAGTACTTC
CASQARTGDYEQYF
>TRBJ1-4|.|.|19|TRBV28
TGTGCCAGCAGTTTATCCCGGCGACAGTATATAGCAACTAATGAAAAACTGTTTTTT
CASSLSRRQYIATNEKLFF
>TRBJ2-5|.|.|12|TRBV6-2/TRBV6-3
TGTGCCAGCAGTTCTAAAATAGAGACCCAGTACTTC
CASSSKIETQYF
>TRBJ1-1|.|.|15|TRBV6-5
TGTGCCAGCAGTCCTAACAGGGATATGAACACTGAAGCTTTCTTT
CASSPNRDMNTEAFF
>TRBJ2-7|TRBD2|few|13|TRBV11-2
TGTGCCACCCAACCGGGGGGTTCCTACGAGCAGTACTTC
CATQPGGSYEQYF
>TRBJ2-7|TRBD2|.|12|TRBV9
TGTGCCTCGGGGGGTAGAACGGACGAGCAGTACTTC
CASGGRTDEQYF
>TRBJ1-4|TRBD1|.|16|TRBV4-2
TGTGCCAGCAGCTCCCAAGCGACAGGGCCCAATGAAAAACTGTTTTTT
CASSSQATGPNEKLFF
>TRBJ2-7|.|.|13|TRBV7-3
TGTGCCAGGACGTGGACAGTAACCTACGAGCAGTACTTC
CARTWTVTYEQYF
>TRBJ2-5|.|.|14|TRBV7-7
TGTGCCAGCAGCTTGACAGGCATCCAAGAGACCCAGTACTTC
CASSLTGIQETQYF
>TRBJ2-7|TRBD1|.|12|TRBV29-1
TGCAGCGTGGGGGGACAGGGCTACGAGCAGTACTTC
CSVGGQGYEQYF
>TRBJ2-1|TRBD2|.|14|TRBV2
TGTGCCAGCAGTGGGCAACTAGCGTCCCATGAGCAGTTCTTC
CASSGQLASHEQFF
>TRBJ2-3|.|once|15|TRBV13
TGTGCCAGCCTCAGCCGGGGGGCGCACGCAGATACGCAGTATTTT
CASLSRGAHADTQYF
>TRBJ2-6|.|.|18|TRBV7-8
TGTGCCAGCAGCTTACGACGATCGGGGTTTGCTGGGGCCAACGTCCTGACTTTC
CASSLRRSGFAGANVLTF
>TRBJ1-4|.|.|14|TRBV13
TGTGCCAGCAGCGCCTCTTGGGGGCACGAAAAACTGTTTTTT
CASSASWGHEKLFF
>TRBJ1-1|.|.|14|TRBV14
TGTGCCAGCAGCCAAGCAGGAATGAACACTGAAGCTTTCTTT
CASSQAGMNTEAFF
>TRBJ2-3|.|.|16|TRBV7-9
TGTGCCAGCAGCTTAGAGGGCGGGGAGCGCACAGATACGCAGTATTTT
CASSLEGGERTDTQYF
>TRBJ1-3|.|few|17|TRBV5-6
TGTGCCAGCAGCTTGGGACGCCCCGGGGGCGCAGGAAACACCATATATTTT
CASSLGRPGGAGNTIYF
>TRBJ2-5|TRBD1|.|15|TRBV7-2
TGTGCCAGCAGCCCCGGCCCGGGACAGGGACAGACCCAGTACTTC
CASSPGPGQGQTQYF
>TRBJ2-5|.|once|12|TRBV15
TGTGCCACCCGGGGCAGGGAAGAGACCCAGTACTTC
CATRGREETQYF
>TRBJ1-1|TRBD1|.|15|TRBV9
TGTGCCAGCAGTCGACAGGGCTTACCATACACTGAAGCTTTCTTT
CASSRQGLPYTEAFF
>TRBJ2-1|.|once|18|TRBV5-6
TGTGCCAGCAGCTTGGGGGTGGGGCCCGGTTTTTGGAGAAATGAGCAGTTCTTC
CASSLGVGPGFWRNEQFF
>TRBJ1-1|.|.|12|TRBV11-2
TGTGCCAGCAGCTTGGCGGAGTCCGAAGCTTTCTTT
CASSLAESEAFF
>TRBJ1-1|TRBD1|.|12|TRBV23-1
TGCGCCAGCAGGAAGACAGGGTCTGAAGCTTTCTTT
CASRKTGSEAFF